This TCR beta chain originates from a study of blood T cell repertoires in COVID-19. This clone was counted once. In the original analysis: Nucleated cell counts were estimated from reference gene primer amplification. Profiling relied on immunoSEQ multiplex PCR, and the TCRdb table lists in-frame clones only, not all of them. That table gives V, J and clone size, and the DNA gave D and trimming. The sample includes 180,000 or so clones, 80% to 90% of them seen just once. The junction had 8 bases not matched to a gene; V was cut back by 0 bases and J by 4 bases. This CDR3 spans 17 amino acids. Germline CDR1 and CDR2: MGHRA and YSYEKL.

The specimen was peripheral blood. The receptor was isolated from a woman aged 45 to 65 with acute or convalescent COVID-19. This sequence joins TRBV4-1 and TRBJ1-5, with TRBD1 matching 8 bases. The CDR3 is CASSQDDYRTGNQPQHF. CDR3 nucleotide sequence: TGCGCCAGCAGCCAAGATGATTACCGGACAGGGAATCAGCCCCAGCATTTT.